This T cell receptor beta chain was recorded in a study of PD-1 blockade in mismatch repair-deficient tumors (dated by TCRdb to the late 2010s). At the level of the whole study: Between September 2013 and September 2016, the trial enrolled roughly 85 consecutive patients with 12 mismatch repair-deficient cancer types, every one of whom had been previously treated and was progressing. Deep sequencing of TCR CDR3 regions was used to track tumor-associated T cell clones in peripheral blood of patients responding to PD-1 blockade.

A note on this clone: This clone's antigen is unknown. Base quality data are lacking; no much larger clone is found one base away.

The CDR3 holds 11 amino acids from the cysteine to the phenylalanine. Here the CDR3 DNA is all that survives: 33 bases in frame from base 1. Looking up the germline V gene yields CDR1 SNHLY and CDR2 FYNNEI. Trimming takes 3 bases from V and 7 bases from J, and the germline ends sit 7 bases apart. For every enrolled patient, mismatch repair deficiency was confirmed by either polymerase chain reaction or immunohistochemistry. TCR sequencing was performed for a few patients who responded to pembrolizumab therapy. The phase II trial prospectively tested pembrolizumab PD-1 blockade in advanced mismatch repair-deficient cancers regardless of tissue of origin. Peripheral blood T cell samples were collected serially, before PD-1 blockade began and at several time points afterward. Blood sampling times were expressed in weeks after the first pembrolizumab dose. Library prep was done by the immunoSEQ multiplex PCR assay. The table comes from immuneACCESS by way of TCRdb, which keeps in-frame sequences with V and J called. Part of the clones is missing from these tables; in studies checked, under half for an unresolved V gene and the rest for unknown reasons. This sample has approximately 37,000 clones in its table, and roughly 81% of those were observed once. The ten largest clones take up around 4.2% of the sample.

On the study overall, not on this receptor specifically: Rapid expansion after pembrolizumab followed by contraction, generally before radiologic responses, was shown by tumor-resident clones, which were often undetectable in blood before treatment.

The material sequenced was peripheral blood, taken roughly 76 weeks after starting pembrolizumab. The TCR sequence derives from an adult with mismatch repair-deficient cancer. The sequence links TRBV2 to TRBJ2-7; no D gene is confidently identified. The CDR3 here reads CASSEIREQYF. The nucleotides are TGTGCCAGCAGTGAGATTCGGGAGCAGTACTTC.